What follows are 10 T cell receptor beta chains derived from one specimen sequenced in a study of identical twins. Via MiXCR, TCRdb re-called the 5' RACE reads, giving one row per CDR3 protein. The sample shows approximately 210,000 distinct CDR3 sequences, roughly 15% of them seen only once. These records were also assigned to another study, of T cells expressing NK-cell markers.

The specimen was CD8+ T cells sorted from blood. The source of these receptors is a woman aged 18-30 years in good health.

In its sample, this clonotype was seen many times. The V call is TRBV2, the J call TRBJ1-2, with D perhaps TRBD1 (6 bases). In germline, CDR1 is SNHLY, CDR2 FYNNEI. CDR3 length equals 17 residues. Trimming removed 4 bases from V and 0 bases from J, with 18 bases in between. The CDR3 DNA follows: TGTGCCAGCAGTGGGGGGCCCGGGACACTAACTAACTATGGCTACACCTTC. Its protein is CASSGGPGTLTNYGYTF.

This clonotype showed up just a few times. The CDR3 DNA reads as TGCAGCGTTGTCAGGGAAACCGGGGAGCTGTTTTTT. Translation gives CSVVRETGELFF. The genes are TRBV29-1 and TRBJ2-2; D possibly corresponds to TRBD1 (5 bases). This CDR3 comprises 12 residues. CDR1 and CDR2 from the germline V gene are SQVTM and ANQGSEA. The V gene lost 4 bases and the J gene lost 5 bases, with 8 bases spanning the gap.

The CDR3 here is CASSSDRGKVGIQYF. CDR3 DNA sequence: TGTGCCAGCAGCTCGGACAGGGGCAAGGTGGGCATTCAGTACTTC. V is TRBV7-9 and J is TRBJ2-4, with 9 bases fitting TRBD1. The V gene's germline CDR1 is SEHNR and CDR2 FQNEAQ (reference sequence). The CDR3 totals 15 residues. Losses at the gene ends were 4 bases for V and 9 bases for J; bases not matched to a gene: 10.

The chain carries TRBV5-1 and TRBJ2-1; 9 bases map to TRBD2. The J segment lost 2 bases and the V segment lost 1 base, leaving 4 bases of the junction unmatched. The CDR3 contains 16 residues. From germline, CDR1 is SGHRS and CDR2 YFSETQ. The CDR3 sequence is CASSLRAGGAYNEQFF. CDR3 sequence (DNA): TGCGCCAGCAGCTTGAGAGCGGGAGGAGCCTACAATGAGCAGTTCTTC.

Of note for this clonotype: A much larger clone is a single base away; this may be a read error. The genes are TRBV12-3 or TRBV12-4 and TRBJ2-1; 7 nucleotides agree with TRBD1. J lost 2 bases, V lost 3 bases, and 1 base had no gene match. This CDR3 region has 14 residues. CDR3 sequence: CASSFTGAYNEQFF. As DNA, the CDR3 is TGTGCCAGCAGTTTTACAGGGGCCTACAATGAGCAGTTCTTC.

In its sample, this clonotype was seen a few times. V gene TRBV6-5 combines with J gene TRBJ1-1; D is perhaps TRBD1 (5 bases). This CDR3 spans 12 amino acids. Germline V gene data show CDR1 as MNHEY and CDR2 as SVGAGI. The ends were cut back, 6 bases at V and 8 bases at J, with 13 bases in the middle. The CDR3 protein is CASSRPGTEAFF. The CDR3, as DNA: TGTGCCAGCAGCCGACCGGGGACCGAAGCTTTCTTT.

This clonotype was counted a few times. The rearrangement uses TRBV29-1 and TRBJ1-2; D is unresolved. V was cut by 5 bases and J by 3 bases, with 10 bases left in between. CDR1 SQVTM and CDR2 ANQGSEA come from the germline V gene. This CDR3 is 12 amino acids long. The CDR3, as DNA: TGCAGCGTTTGGACTGCTGACTATGGCTACACCTTC. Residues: CSVWTADYGYTF. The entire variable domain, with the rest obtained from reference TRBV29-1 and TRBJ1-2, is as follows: SAVISQKPSRDICQRGTSLTIQCQVDSQVTMMFWYRQQPGQSLTLIATANQGSEATYESGFVIDKFPISRPNLTFSTLTVSNMSPEDSSIYLCSVWTADYGYTFGSGTRLTVV.

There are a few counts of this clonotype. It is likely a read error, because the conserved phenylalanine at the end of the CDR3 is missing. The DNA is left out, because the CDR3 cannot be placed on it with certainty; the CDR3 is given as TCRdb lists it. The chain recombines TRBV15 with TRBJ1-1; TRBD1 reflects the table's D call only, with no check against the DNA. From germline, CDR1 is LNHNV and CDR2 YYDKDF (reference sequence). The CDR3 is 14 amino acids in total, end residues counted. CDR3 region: CATSGETGHSRLGI.

CDR3 DNA: TGCGCCAGCAAAGCCCAGGGACTAGCGGGGGGCCCGGGCGGGGAGCTGTTTTTT. Residues: CASKAQGLAGGPGGELFF. V gene TRBV10-2 combines with J gene TRBJ2-2; TRBD2 matches at 15 bases. V lost 7 bases to trimming and J lost 7 bases; unmatched junction nucleotides: 13. Germline values: CDR1 WSHSY, CDR2 SAAADI. This CDR3 is 18 amino acids long.

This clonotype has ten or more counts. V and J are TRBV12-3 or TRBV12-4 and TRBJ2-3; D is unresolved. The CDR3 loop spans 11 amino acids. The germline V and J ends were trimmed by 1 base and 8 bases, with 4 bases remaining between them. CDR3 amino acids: CASSLGSTQYF. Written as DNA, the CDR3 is TGTGCCAGCAGTTTAGGTTCTACGCAGTATTTT.